One sample yielded the 12 T cell receptor beta chains listed below, sequenced in a study of blood T cell repertoires in COVID-19 (dated by TCRdb to about 2020). To prepare the library, the immunoSEQ multiplex PCR assay was applied. TCRdb took this table from immuneACCESS and kept in-frame rearrangements with V and J called. Such tables lack part of the clones; where checked against another copy, unresolved V genes explain under half of the gap, and the rest is unexplained. For this sample there are approximately 160,000 clones; 65% to 85% appear just once. Roughly 9.6% of the sample rests with the top ten. Sequencing was performed on peripheral blood. The source of these receptors is a man in his sixties with active or convalescent COVID-19.

The chain has TRBV5-4 and TRBJ2-3; 8 bases align to TRBD1. From germline, CDR1 is SGHNT and CDR2 YYREEE (reference sequence). V lost 4 bases to trimming and J lost 8 bases; unmatched junction nucleotides: 6. The CDR3 sequence is 13 residues long. DNA of the CDR3: TGTGCCAGCAGCCAGGGGGCAGGGGGTACGCAGTATTTT. Protein product: CASSQGAGGTQYF. Based on the CDR3 plus reference TRBV5-4 and TRBJ2-3, the full variable domain is ETGVTQSPTHLIKTRGQQVTLRCSSQSGHNTVSWYQQALGQGPQFIFQYYREEENGRGNFPPRFSGLQFPNYSSELNVNALELDDSALYLCASSQGAGGTQYFGPGTRLTVL.

This chain connects TRBV2 to TRBJ1-5; D is uncertain. CDR1 and CDR2 from the germline V gene are SNHLY and FYNNEI. The CDR3 is 14 residues long. V was cut by 4 bases and J by 1 base, with 8 bases left in between. In DNA form, the CDR3 reads TGTGCCAGCAGTGCGGGGTTAAGCAATCAGCCCCAGCATTTT. Its translation is CASSAGLSNQPQHF. Variable domain in full (rest from reference TRBV2 and TRBJ1-5): EPEVTQTPSHQVTQMGQEVILRCVPISNHLYFYWYRQILGQKVEFLVSFYNNEISEKSEIFDDQFSVERPDGSNFTLKIRSTKLEDSAMYFCASSAGLSNQPQHFGDGTRLSIL.

The chain links TRBV6-6 to TRBJ1-1, with D maybe TRBD1 (5 bases). Germline assignment: CDR1 MNHNY and CDR2 SVGAGI (reference sequence). The CDR3 totals 14 residues. V was pared by 0 bases and J by 3 bases, with 8 bases between. The CDR3 coding sequence is TGTGCCAGCAGTTACTCCGACAGATACACTGAAGCTTTCTTT. This sequence encodes CASSYSDRYTEAFF.

The sample holds one count of this clone. CDR3 protein: CASSSRTSNNEQFF. In DNA form, the CDR3 reads TGTGCCAGCAGTAGTAGAACCTCAAACAATGAGCAGTTCTTC. The V call is TRBV25-1, the J call TRBJ2-1; D not certain. Germline V gene sequence: CDR1 MGHDK, CDR2 SYGVNS. Trimming removed 5 bases from V and 5 bases from J, with 13 bases in between. This CDR3 region has 14 residues.

This chain joins TRBV6-4 and TRBJ2-3; 9 bases are shared with TRBD1. Losses at the gene ends were 4 bases for V and 5 bases for J; bases not matched to a gene: 4. Per the germline V gene, CDR1 is MRHNA and CDR2 is SNTAGT. CDR3 length equals 14 residues. The CDR3 DNA reads TGTGCCAGCAGTGCCGGGACAGGGCAAGATACGCAGTATTTT. Translating gives CASSAGTGQDTQYF.

The V and J genes are TRBV19 and TRBJ1-3, with D perhaps matching TRBD1 (6 bases). Germline V gene lookup returns CDR1 LNHDA and CDR2 SQIVND (reference sequence). The CDR3 length is 16 residues. The germline V and J ends were trimmed by 6 bases and 3 bases, with 18 bases remaining between them. CDR3 sequence: CASRAQGSASGNTIYF. The CDR3 DNA reads as TGTGCCAGTAGAGCCCAGGGGTCAGCCAGTGGAAACACCATATATTTT. Full variable domain (missing parts from reference TRBV19 and TRBJ1-3): DGGITQSPKYLFRKEGQNVTLSCEQNLNHDAMYWYRQDPGQGLRLIYYSQIVNDFQKGDIAEGYSVSREKKESFPLTVTSAQKNPTAFYLCASRAQGSASGNTIYFGEGSWLTVV.

This chain connects TRBV2 to TRBJ1-1, with D tentatively TRBD1 (6 bases). Germline CDR1 reads SNHLY; CDR2 reads FYNNEI. This CDR3 contains 14 residues. Trimming took 6 bases from V and 0 from J, leaving 11 bases between them. The CDR3 coding sequence is TGTGCCAGCAGGGGGGCCGGGCTGAACACTGAAGCTTTCTTT. Translation: CASRGAGLNTEAFF.

The gene calls are TRBV5-4 and TRBJ2-7; TRBD2 is a possible D gene (6 bases). The V end was cut by 1 base, the J end by 3 bases, with 11 bases between. Germline V gene data show CDR1 as SGHNT and CDR2 as YYREEE (reference sequence). The CDR3 is 14 residues long. The CDR3 here is CASSLSGAHYEQYF. CDR3 sequence (DNA): TGTGCCAGCAGCTTGTCGGGAGCGCACTACGAGCAGTACTTC.

The sample holds a few counts of this clone. V gene TRBV7-6 combines with J gene TRBJ2-1, with 7 bases aligning to TRBD2. Trimming removed 4 bases from V and 7 bases from J; junction bases left unmatched: 7. Germline V CDR1 and CDR2: SGHVS, FNYEAQ. The CDR3 is 14 amino acids. CDR3 DNA: TGTGCCAGCAGCTCTTTGGGGGGGAGGAATGAGCAGTTCTTC. The encoded protein is CASSSLGGRNEQFF.

The chain uses TRBV7-2 and TRBJ2-3, with D possibly matching TRBD2 (6 bases). Germline V CDR1 and CDR2: SGHTA, FQGNSA. This CDR3 region has 16 residues. Trimming stripped 0 bases from V and 8 bases from J, with 18 bases between. The CDR3 sequence: CASSLAAQRVQGTQYF. The CDR3 DNA follows: TGTGCCAGCAGCTTAGCGGCCCAGCGGGTCCAGGGTACGCAGTATTTT.

The CDR3 is CASSSSGTSGVYEQYF. For the CDR3, the DNA is TGTGCCAGCAGCTCCAGCGGGACTAGCGGAGTCTACGAGCAGTACTTC. V is TRBV7-2 and J is TRBJ2-7; 11 nucleotides match TRBD2. The germline CDR1 and CDR2 sequences are SGHTA and FQGNSA. Trimming at V came to 4 bases and at J to 3 bases, leaving 8 bases not matched to a gene. This CDR3 is 16 amino acids long.

The chain combines TRBV11-2 with TRBJ2-2; D is perhaps TRBD1 (6 bases). Germline CDR1 SGHAT, CDR2 FQNNGV. Trimming left V 5 bases short and J 1 base short, with 17 bases between. The CDR3 loop spans 17 amino acids. The CDR3 reads CASSPRTALGNTGELFF. The CDR3 DNA follows: TGTGCCAGCAGCCCGCGGACAGCCCTAGGGAACACCGGGGAGCTGTTTTTT.